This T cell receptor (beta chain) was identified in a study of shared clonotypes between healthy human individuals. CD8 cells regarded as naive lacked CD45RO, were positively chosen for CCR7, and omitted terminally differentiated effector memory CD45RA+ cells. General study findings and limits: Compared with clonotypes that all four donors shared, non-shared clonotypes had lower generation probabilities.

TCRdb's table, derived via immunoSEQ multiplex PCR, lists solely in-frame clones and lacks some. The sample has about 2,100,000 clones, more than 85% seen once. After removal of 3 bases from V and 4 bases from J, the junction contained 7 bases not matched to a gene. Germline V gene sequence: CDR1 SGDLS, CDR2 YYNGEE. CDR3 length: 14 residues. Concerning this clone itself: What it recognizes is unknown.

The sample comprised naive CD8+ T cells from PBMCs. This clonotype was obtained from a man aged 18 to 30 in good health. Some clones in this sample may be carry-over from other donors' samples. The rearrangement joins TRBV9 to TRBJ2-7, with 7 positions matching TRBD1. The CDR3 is CASSGRDRDYEQYF. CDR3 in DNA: TGTGCCAGCAGCGGACGGGACAGAGATTACGAGCAGTACTTC.